Shown below are 29 T cell receptor beta chains from a single sample sequenced in a study of blood T cell repertoires in COVID-19 (dated by TCRdb to 2018 to 2020). Libraries were prepared through the immunoSEQ multiplex PCR assay. TCRdb took over this immuneACCESS table, retaining in-frame rearrangements with V and J assigned. Such tables are incomplete; in checked studies, under half of the missing clones stem from an unresolved V gene, and the remainder is unexplained. Here the sample has about 62,000 clones; 85% to 90% occur a single time. The leading ten clones occupy around 1.2% of the sample. Specimen: peripheral blood. The source is a woman aged 55-75 years with acute or convalescent COVID-19.

The rearrangement uses TRBV6-5 and TRBJ2-2; 9 bases fit TRBD1. Germline CDR1 and CDR2: MNHEY and SVGAGI. Trimming cost V 5 bases and J 7 bases; bases outside gene matches: 5. There are 14 residues in the CDR3. The DNA of the CDR3 is TGTGCCAGCAGTAACAGGGGGCGCGGCGGGGAGCTGTTTTTT. It specifies CASSNRGRGGELFF.

The chain combines TRBV13 with TRBJ2-1; 10 nucleotides match TRBD2. Per the germline V gene, CDR1 is PRHDT and CDR2 is FYEKMQ (reference sequence). Germline trimming cut 2 bases from V and 8 bases from J; bases unmatched to any gene: 3. This CDR3 has 14 amino acids. The CDR3 bases are TGTGCCAGCAGCTTACTAGCGGGAGTCCATGAGCAGTTCTTC. It codes for CASSLLAGVHEQFF.

The rearrangement uses TRBV5-1 and TRBJ2-2, with TRBD1 identical over 8 bases. With V trimmed by 4 bases and J by 4 bases, 9 bases remained unmatched. The CDR3 length is 16 residues. Per the germline V gene, CDR1 is SGHRS and CDR2 is YFSETQ. CDR3 sequence (DNA): TGCGCCAGCAGCGCTGCAGGGGGCGCGGGCACCGGGGAGCTGTTTTTT. Translated: CASSAAGGAGTGELFF.

The table lists this clone with a few counts. This chain joins TRBV10-3 and TRBJ1-2; D unclear. CDR1 is ENHRY and CDR2 is SYGVKD in the germline V gene. The germline V and J ends were trimmed by 3 bases and 2 bases, with 10 bases remaining between them. The CDR3 length is 14 residues. Here the CDR3 DNA reads TGTGCCATCAGTGACCCCGACGGGAACTATGGCTACACCTTC. Translating it yields CAISDPDGNYGYTF.

This clone was detected once. This chain links TRBV3-1 (or the pseudogene TRBV3-2) with TRBJ2-1, with TRBD2 matching over 10 bases. This CDR3 contains 16 residues. V shed 0 bases, J shed 4 bases, and the junction held 3 bases outside the gene matches. Germline CDR1 is LGHDT and CDR2 is YNNKEL (reference sequence). CDR3 sequence (DNA): TGTGCCAGCAGCCAAGAACTACTAGCGGGGTACAATGAGCAGTTCTTC. As protein: CASSQELLAGYNEQFF.

J is TRBJ2-5 and V is TRBV5-1; D is perhaps TRBD2 (6 bases). The CDR3 loop spans 17 amino acids. V was clipped by 2 bases and J by 2 bases, with 19 bases between them. Germline assignment: CDR1 SGHRS and CDR2 YFSETQ. The CDR3 is CASSFGLLLSSQETQYF. The CDR3 DNA follows: TGCGCCAGCAGCTTCGGACTACTCCTCTCCAGTCAAGAGACCCAGTACTTC.

This clone is a singleton in its sample. This chain links TRBV6-2 or TRBV6-3 with TRBJ2-3; TRBD2 is a possible D gene (6 bases). Trimming stripped 2 bases from V and 4 bases from J, with 10 bases between. The germline V gene has CDR1 MNHEY and CDR2 SVGEGT. This CDR3 is built from 14 residues. CDR3 residues: CASSYGWGADTQYF. For the CDR3, the DNA is TGTGCCAGCAGTTACGGGTGGGGGGCAGATACGCAGTATTTT.

The chain has TRBV7-2 and TRBJ2-1; 9 bases are a match to TRBD2. This CDR3 has 14 amino acids. The V segment lost 3 bases and the J segment 8 bases; nucleotides outside the gene matches: 5. Germline assignment: CDR1 SGHTA and CDR2 FQGNSA. Written as DNA, the CDR3 is TGTGCCAGCAGCTTGCGAACTAGCGGGTATGAGCAGTTCTTC. It translates to CASSLRTSGYEQFF. Full variable domain (outside the CDR3, taken from reference TRBV7-2 and TRBJ2-1): GAGVSQSPSNKVTEKGKDVELRCDPISGHTALYWYRQSLGQGLEFLIYFQGNSAPDKSGLPSDRFSAERTGGSVSTLTIQRTQQEDSAVYLCASSLRTSGYEQFFGPGTRLTVL.

The chain recombines TRBV5-4 with TRBJ2-7, with D unresolved. The germline gives CDR1 SGHNT, CDR2 YYREEE (reference sequence). The CDR3 length is 14 residues. Trimming took 0 bases from V and 2 from J, leaving 9 bases between them. In nucleotides, the CDR3 is TGTGCCAGCAGCTTGGTTGGCAGGACCTACGAGCAGTACGTC. This sequence encodes CASSLVGRTYEQYV.

J is TRBJ2-1 and V is TRBV2; 9 bases match TRBD2. CDR1 and CDR2 from the germline V gene are SNHLY and FYNNEI. Trimming took 6 bases from V and 5 from J; bases not matched to a gene: 5. This CDR3 region has 14 residues. The CDR3 DNA follows: TGTGCCAGCAGGGCGACTAGCGGTCACAATGAGCAGTTCTTC. Translation gives CASRATSGHNEQFF.

CDR3 in amino acids: CASSLDGLRAFF. CDR3 DNA sequence: TGTGCCAGCAGCTTGGACGGACTCAGAGCTTTCTTT. The chain couples TRBV5-5 to TRBJ1-1; D ambiguous. Germline V gene sequence: CDR1 SGHKS, CDR2 YYEKEE (reference sequence). V shed 0 bases and J shed 10 bases, with 10 bases lying between them. The CDR3 has 12 residues.

This rearrangement joins TRBV7-2 to TRBJ2-1; TRBD2 is a possible D gene (6 bases). Per the germline V gene, CDR1 is SGHTA and CDR2 is FQGNSA. The CDR3 loop spans 14 amino acids. V lost 5 bases and J 4 bases, leaving 12 bases between the germline ends. In DNA, the CDR3 is TGTGCCAGCAGCACAAGACTAGGATACAATGAGCAGTTCTTC. This codes for CASSTRLGYNEQFF. The full variable domain, with the rest looked up from reference TRBV7-2 and TRBJ2-1, is GAGVSQSPSNKVTEKGKDVELRCDPISGHTALYWYRQSLGQGLEFLIYFQGNSAPDKSGLPSDRFSAERTGGSVSTLTIQRTQQEDSAVYLCASSTRLGYNEQFFGPGTRLTVL.

The chain carries TRBV7-2 and TRBJ2-5; 7 bases agree with TRBD1. CDR1 and CDR2 (germline): SGHTA, FQGNSA. The J segment lost 5 bases and the V segment lost 5 bases, leaving 8 bases of the junction unmatched. The CDR3 consists of 14 residues. The DNA for the CDR3 is TGTGCCAGCAGCCCGGATACAGGGGAGGAGACCCAGTACTTC. It specifies CASSPDTGEETQYF.

J is TRBJ1-1 and V is TRBV7-3; no clear D. CDR1 and CDR2 from the germline V gene are SGHTA and FQGTGA. V was cut by 0 bases and J by 1 base, with 9 bases left in between. CDR3 length: 15 residues. The CDR3 sequence: CASSLTSAGNTEAFF. CDR3 coding DNA: TGTGCCAGCAGCTTAACGTCGGCAGGGAACACTGAAGCTTTCTTT.

The chain's CDR3 is CASSYLSDSLQETQYF. CDR3 DNA sequence: TGTGCCAGCAGTTACTTGAGTGACAGCTTACAAGAGACCCAGTACTTC. The chain has TRBV6-5 and TRBJ2-5; weak D call: TRBD1 (5 bases). The germline V gene has CDR1 MNHEY and CDR2 SVGAGI. V was clipped by 1 base and J by 2 bases, with 14 bases between them. The length of the CDR3 is 16 residues.

Only one count was recorded for this clone. This sequence joins TRBV4-1 and TRBJ2-5, with TRBD1 matching 7 bases. The CDR3 is 15 amino acids. Trimming cost V 4 bases and J 0 bases; bases outside gene matches: 5. The V gene's germline CDR1 is MGHRA and CDR2 YSYEKL. The CDR3 is CASSRRDRHQETQYF. CDR3 coding DNA: TGCGCCAGCAGCCGCCGGGACAGACACCAAGAGACCCAGTACTTC.

This clone was picked up a small number of times. The chain links TRBV6-2 or TRBV6-3 to TRBJ1-3; 8 bases line up with TRBD1. With 5 bases clipped from V and 4 bases from J, the junction kept 4 bases outside the gene matches. The CDR3 is 14 amino acids. The germline gives CDR1 MNHEY, CDR2 SVGEGT. CDR3 DNA: TGTGCCAGCAGTCTCGACAGGGGAGGAAACACCATATATTTT. Translation: CASSLDRGGNTIYF.

V usage is TRBV19 and J usage is TRBJ1-4; 10 bases are shared with TRBD1. Per the germline V gene, CDR1 is LNHDA and CDR2 is SQIVND (reference sequence). V shed 6 bases and J 7 bases; nucleotides not matched to a gene: 8. CDR3 length: 15 residues. CDR3 bases: TGTGCCAGTAGAGGTGACAGGGGGCACGTTGAAAAACTGTTTTTT. This gives the protein CASRGDRGHVEKLFF. Using reference TRBV19 and TRBJ1-4 for the parts outside the CDR3, the full variable domain is DGGITQSPKYLFRKEGQNVTLSCEQNLNHDAMYWYRQDPGQGLRLIYYSQIVNDFQKGDIAEGYSVSREKKESFPLTVTSAQKNPTAFYLCASRGDRGHVEKLFFGSGTQLSVL.

The chain's CDR3 is CASSSQPRDRGLVYGYTF. CDR3 in DNA: TGTGCCAGCAGCTCGCAACCTAGGGACAGGGGGCTGGTCTATGGCTACACCTTC. This chain links TRBV5-6 with TRBJ1-2; 12 bases are a match to TRBD1. Germline V gene data show CDR1 as SGHDT and CDR2 as YYEEEE. V dropped 3 bases and J dropped 4; count of bases not matched to a gene: 13. The CDR3 contains 18 residues.

The V call is TRBV23-1, the J call TRBJ2-7, with 9 bases fitting TRBD1. TRBV23-1 is an ORF, with its function uncertain. The junction had 6 bases not matched to a gene; V was cut back by 5 bases and J by 7 bases. The CDR3 spans 13 residues. The chain's CDR3 is CASSNNRGREQYV. In DNA form, the CDR3 reads TGCGCCAGCAGTAACAACAGGGGGCGAGAGCAGTACGTC.

The gene calls are TRBV19 and TRBJ2-1, with 8 bases lining up with TRBD2. Germline values: CDR1 LNHDA, CDR2 SQIVND (reference sequence). This CDR3 comprises 13 residues. V lost 4 bases and J lost 6; bases outside the gene matches: 2. CDR3 bases: TGTGCCAGTAGTACCGGGGGGGGCAATGAGCAGTTCTTC. The encoded protein is CASSTGGGNEQFF. The full variable domain, its missing parts supplied by reference TRBV19 and TRBJ2-1, is DGGITQSPKYLFRKEGQNVTLSCEQNLNHDAMYWYRQDPGQGLRLIYYSQIVNDFQKGDIAEGYSVSREKKESFPLTVTSAQKNPTAFYLCASSTGGGNEQFFGPGTRLTVL.

The V gene is TRBV7-7, the J gene TRBJ2-7; 8 positions agree with TRBD2. V trimming: 1 base; J trimming: 3 bases; junction bases outside the gene matches: 5. CDR1 and CDR2 (germline): SSHAT, FNYEAQ (reference sequence). This CDR3 has 15 amino acids. The CDR3 nucleotides are TGTGCCAGCAGCTTAGAAGCGGGGGACAACTACGAGCAGTACGTC. It codes for CASSLEAGDNYEQYV.

This chain uses TRBV29-1 with TRBJ1-1, with a weak D call TRBD1 (6 bases). V was clipped by 8 bases and J by 0 bases, with 16 bases between them. Germline V gene sequence: CDR1 SQVTM, CDR2 ANQGSEA. This CDR3 spans 14 amino acids. CDR3 in amino acids: CSIGQQHMNTEAFF. The CDR3 DNA is TGCAGCATCGGACAGCAGCACATGAACACTGAAGCTTTCTTT.

The rearrangement links TRBV19 to TRBJ1-1, with D perhaps matching TRBD1 (6 bases). The CDR3 sequence is 14 residues long. V lost 7 bases and J 1 base, leaving 13 bases between the germline ends. Germline loops: CDR1 LNHDA, CDR2 SQIVND (reference sequence). CDR3 in DNA: TGTGCCAGTACCAACAGGGTTCCGAACACTGAAGCTTTCTTT. As protein: CASTNRVPNTEAFF.

The chain has TRBV3-1 (or the pseudogene TRBV3-2) and TRBJ1-5; D perhaps matches TRBD1 (6 bases). CDR1 is LGHDT, CDR2 YNNKEL, per germline (reference sequence). CDR3 length equals 17 residues. Trimming stripped 1 base from V and 0 bases from J, with 13 bases between. The CDR3 DNA is TGTGCCAGCAGCCAAGCCCCCGACAGGTATAGCAATCAGCCCCAGCATTTT. Protein: CASSQAPDRYSNQPQHF.

V and J are TRBV11-2 and TRBJ1-1; D remains unclear. V lost 3 bases and J lost 2, with 13 bases in between. CDR1 is SGHAT and CDR2 is FQNNGV in the germline V gene. The CDR3 has 15 amino acids. CDR3 region: CASSFLGVANTEAFF. The DNA for the CDR3 is TGTGCCAGCAGCTTTCTCGGGGTAGCAAACACTGAAGCTTTCTTT.

The chain joins TRBV7-9 to TRBJ2-2, with D unresolved. With 1 base removed from V and 4 bases from J, the gap between germline ends came to 7 bases. The V gene's germline CDR1 is SEHNR and CDR2 FQNEAQ (reference sequence). The CDR3 has 14 residues. The CDR3 DNA sequence: TGTGCCAGCAGCTTAGGTGAACTCACCGGGGAGCTGTTTTTT. Protein: CASSLGELTGELFF.

The CDR3, as DNA: TGTGCCAGCAGCCCCCGACTAGCGGGAGTGAACACCGGGGAGCTGTTTTTT. As protein: CASSPRLAGVNTGELFF. This chain links TRBV9 with TRBJ2-2, with 12 bases matching TRBD2. CDR1 and CDR2 from the germline V gene are SGDLS and YYNGEE. This CDR3 region has 17 residues. The V and J ends lost 4 bases and 1 base, in that order; junction bases with no gene match: 5.

The genes are TRBV9 and TRBJ2-2; 14 bases are shared with TRBD2. Germline lookup yields CDR1 SGDLS and CDR2 YYNGEE. Trimming removed 9 bases from V and 6 bases from J; junction bases left unmatched: 10. The CDR3 length is 16 residues. The CDR3 nucleotides read TGTGCCACCCGCCCACCGGGACTAGCGGGAGCCGGGGAGCTGTTTTTT. Translation: CATRPPGLAGAGELFF.